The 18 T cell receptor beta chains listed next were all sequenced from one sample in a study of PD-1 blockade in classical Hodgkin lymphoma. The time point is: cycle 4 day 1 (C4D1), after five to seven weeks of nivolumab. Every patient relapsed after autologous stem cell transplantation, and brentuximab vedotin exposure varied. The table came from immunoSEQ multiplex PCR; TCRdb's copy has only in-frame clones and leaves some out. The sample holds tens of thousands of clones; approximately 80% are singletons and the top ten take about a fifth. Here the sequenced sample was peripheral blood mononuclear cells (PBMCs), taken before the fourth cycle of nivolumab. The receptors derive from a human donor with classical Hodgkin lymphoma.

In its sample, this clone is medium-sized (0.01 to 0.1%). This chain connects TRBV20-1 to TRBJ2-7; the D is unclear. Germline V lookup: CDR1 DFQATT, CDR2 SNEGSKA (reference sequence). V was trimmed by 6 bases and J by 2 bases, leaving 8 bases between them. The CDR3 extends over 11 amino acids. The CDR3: CSATITYEQYF. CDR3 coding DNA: TGCAGTGCCACAATCACCTACGAGCAGTACTTC.

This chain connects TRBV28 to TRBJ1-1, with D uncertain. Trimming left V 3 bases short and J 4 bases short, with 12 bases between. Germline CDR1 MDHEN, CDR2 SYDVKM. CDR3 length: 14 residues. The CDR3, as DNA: TGTGCCAGCAGTTTGGGGTATGGAGTCACTGAAGCTTTCTTT. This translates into CASSLGYGVTEAFF.

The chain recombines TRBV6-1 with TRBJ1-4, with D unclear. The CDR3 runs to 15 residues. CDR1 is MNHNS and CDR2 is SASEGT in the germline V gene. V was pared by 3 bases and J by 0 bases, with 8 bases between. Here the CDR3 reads CASSENRATNEKLFF. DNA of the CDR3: TGTGCCAGCAGTGAGAACAGAGCAACTAATGAAAAACTGTTTTTT.

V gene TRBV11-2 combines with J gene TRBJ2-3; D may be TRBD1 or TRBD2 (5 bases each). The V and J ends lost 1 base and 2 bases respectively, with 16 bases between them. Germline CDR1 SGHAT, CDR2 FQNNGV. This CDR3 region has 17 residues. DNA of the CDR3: TGTGCCAGCAGCTTAGGACGTCCGGGGCTACCCACAGATACGCAGTATTTT. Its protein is CASSLGRPGLPTDTQYF.

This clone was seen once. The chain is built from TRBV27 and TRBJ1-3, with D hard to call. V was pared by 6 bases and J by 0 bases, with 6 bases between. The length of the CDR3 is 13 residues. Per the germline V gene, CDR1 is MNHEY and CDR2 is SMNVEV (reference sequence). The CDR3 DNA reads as TGTGCCAGCAGAACAAGCTCTGGAAACACCATATATTTT. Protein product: CASRTSSGNTIYF.

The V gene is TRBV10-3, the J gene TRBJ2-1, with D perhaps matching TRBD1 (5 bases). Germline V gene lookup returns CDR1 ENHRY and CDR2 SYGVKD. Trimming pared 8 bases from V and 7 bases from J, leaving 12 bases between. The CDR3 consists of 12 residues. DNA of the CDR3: TGTGCCATCGGGTTGACAGTAAATGAGCAGTTCTTC. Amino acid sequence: CAIGLTVNEQFF.

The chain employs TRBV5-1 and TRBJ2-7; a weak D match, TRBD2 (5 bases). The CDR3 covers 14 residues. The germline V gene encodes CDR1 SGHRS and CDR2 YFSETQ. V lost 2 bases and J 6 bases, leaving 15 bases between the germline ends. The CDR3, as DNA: TGCGCCAGCAGCTTTGATTTCCGCGGAGGCGAGCAGTACTTC. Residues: CASSFDFRGGEQYF. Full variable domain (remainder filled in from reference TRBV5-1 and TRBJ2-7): KAGVTQTPRYLIKTRGQQVTLSCSPISGHRSVSWYQQTPGQGLQFLFEYFSETQRNKGNFPGRFSGRQFSNSRSEMNVSTLELGDSALYLCASSFDFRGGEQYFGPGTRLTVT.

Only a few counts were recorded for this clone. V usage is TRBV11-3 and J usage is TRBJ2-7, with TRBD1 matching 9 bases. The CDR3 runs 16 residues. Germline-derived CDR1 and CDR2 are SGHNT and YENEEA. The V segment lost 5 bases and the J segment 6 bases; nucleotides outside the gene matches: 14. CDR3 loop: CASSPAARDRDPEQYF. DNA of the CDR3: TGTGCCAGCAGCCCAGCGGCCCGGGACAGGGACCCCGAGCAGTACTTC.

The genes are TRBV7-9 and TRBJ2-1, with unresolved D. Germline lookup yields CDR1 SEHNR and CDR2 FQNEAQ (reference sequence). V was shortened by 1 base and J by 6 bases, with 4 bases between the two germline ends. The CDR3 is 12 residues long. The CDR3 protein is CASSLVLNEQFF. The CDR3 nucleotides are TGTGCCAGCAGCTTAGTACTCAATGAGCAGTTCTTC.

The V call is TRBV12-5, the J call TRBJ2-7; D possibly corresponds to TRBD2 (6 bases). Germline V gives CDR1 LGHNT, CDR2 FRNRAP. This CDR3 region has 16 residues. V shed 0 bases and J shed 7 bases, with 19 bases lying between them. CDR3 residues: CASGLVPGTGVGEQYF. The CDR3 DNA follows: TGTGCTAGTGGTTTGGTACCCGGGACGGGGGTAGGTGAGCAGTACTTC.

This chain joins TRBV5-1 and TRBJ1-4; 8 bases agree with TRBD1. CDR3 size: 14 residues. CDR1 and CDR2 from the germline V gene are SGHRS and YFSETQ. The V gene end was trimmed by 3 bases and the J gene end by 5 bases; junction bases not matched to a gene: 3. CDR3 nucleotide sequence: TGCGCCAGCAGCTCACAGGGGGGGAATGAAAAACTGTTTTTT. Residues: CASSSQGGNEKLFF.

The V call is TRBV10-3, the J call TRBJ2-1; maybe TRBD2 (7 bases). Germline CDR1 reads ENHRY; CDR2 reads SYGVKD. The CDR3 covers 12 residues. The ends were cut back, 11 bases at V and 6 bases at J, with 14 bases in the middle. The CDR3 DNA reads TGTGCCTCAGAGGGGGGGGGCAATGAGCAGTTCTTC. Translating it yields CASEGGGNEQFF.

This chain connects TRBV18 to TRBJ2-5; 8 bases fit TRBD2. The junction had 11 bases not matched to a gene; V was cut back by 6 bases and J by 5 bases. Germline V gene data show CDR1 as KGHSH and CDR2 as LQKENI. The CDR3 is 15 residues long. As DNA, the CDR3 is TGTGCCAGCTCGCTTGGGACTAGAGGTGCGGAGACCCAGTACTTC. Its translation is CASSLGTRGAETQYF.

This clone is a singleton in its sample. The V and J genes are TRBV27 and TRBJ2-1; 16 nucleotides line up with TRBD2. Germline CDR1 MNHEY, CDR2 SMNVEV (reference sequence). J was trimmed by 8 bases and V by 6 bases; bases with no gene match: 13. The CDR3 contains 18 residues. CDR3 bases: TGTGCCAGCAGCAGACCGGGACTAGCGGGAGGGGAAAGGGATGAGCAGTTCTTC. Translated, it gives CASSRPGLAGGERDEQFF.

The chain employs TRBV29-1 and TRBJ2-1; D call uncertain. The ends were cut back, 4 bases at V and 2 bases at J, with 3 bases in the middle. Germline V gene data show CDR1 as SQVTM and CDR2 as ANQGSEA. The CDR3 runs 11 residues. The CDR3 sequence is CSVVAYNEQFF. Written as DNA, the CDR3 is TGCAGCGTTGTGGCCTACAATGAGCAGTTCTTC.

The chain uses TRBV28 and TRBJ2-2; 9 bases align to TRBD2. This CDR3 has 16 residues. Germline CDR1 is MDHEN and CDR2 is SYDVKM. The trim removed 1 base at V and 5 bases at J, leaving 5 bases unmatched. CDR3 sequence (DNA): TGTGCCAGCAGTTTATCTGCTAGCGGGAATACCGGGGAGCTGTTTTTT. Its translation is CASSLSASGNTGELFF.

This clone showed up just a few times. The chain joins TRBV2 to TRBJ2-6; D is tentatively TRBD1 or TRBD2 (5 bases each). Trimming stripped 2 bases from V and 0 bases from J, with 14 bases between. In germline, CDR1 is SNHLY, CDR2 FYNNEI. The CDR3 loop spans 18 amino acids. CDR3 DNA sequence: TGTGCCAGCAGTGAATGGGGACGGGTGGACTCTGGGGCCAACGTCCTGACTTTC. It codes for CASSEWGRVDSGANVLTF. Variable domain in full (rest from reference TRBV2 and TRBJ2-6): EPEVTQTPSHQVTQMGQEVILRCVPISNHLYFYWYRQILGQKVEFLVSFYNNEISEKSEIFDDQFSVERPDGSNFTLKIRSTKLEDSAMYFCASSEWGRVDSGANVLTFGAGSRLTVL.

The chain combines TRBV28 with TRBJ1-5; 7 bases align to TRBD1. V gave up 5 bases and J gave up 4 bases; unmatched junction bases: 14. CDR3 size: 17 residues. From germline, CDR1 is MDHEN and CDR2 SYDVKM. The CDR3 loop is CASSAPRQGGWNQPQHF. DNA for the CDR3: TGTGCCAGCAGTGCGCCAAGACAGGGAGGGTGGAATCAGCCCCAGCATTTT.